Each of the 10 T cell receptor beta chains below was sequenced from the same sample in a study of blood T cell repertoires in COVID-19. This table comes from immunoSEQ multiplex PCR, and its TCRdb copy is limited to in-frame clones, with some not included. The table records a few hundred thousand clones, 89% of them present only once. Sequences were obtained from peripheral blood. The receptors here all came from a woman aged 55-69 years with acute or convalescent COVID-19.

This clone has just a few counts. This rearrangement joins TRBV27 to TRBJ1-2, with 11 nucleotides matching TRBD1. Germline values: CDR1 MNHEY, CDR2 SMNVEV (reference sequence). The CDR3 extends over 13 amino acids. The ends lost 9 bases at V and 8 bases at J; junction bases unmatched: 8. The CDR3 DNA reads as TGTGCCAGTTGGGGACAGGGGGTCGAAGGCTACACCTTC. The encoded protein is CASWGQGVEGYTF.

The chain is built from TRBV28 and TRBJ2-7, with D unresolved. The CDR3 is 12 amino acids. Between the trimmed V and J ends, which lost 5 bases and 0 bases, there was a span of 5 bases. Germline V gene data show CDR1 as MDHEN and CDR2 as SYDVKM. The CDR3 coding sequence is TGTGCCAGCAGTCTAAGCTCCTACGAGCAGTACTTC. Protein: CASSLSSYEQYF.

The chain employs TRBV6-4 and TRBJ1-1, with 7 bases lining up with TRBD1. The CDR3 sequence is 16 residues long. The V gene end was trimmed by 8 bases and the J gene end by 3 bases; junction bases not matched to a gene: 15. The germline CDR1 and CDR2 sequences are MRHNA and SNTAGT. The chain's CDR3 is CASAAKDRLADTEAFF. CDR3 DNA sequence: TGTGCCAGCGCCGCGAAGGACAGGTTGGCGGACACTGAAGCTTTCTTT.

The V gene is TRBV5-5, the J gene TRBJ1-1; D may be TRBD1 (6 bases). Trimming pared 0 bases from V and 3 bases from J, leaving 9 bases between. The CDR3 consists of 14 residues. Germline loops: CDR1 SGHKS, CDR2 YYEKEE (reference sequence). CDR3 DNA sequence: TGTGCCAGCAGCTTGGAACAGGGCGACACTGAAGCTTTCTTT. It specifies CASSLEQGDTEAFF.

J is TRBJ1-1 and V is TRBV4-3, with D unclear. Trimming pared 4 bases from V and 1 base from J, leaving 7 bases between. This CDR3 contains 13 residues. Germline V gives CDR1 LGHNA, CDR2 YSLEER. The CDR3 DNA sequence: TGCGCCAGCAGCCCTGTCCCGAACACTGAAGCTTTCTTT. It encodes CASSPVPNTEAFF.

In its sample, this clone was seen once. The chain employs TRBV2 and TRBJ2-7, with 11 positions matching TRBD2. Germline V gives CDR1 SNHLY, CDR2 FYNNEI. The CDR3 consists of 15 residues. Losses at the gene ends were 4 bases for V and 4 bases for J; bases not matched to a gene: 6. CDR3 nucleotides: TGTGCCAGCAGTGTTATAGCGGGGGGGCATTACGAGCAGTACTTC. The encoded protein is CASSVIAGGHYEQYF.

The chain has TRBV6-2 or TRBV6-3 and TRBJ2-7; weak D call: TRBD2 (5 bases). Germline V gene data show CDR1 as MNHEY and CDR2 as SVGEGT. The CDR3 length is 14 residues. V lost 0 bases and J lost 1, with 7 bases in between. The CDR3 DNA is TGTGCCAGCAGTTACTCACGGGATTCCTACGAGCAGTACTTC. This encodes CASSYSRDSYEQYF.

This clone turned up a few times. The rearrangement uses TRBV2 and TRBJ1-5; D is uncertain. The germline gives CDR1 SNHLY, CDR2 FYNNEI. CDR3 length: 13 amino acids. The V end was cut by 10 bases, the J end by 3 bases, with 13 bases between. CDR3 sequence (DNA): TGTGCCATCCGCCAGGCGAACAATCAGCCCCAGCATTTT. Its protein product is CAIRQANNQPQHF.

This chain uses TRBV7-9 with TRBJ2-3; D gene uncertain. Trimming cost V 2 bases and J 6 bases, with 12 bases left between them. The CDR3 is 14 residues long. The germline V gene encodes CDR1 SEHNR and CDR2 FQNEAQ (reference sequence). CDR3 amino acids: CASSLTLSQDTQYF. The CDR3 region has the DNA TGTGCCAGCAGCTTAACCCTTTCTCAGGATACGCAGTATTTT.

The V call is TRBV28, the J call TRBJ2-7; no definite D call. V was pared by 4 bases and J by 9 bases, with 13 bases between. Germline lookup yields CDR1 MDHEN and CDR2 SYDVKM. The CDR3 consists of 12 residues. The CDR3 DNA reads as TGTGCCAGCAGTTCATACCCCTCAGGGCAGTACTTC. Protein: CASSSYPSGQYF.